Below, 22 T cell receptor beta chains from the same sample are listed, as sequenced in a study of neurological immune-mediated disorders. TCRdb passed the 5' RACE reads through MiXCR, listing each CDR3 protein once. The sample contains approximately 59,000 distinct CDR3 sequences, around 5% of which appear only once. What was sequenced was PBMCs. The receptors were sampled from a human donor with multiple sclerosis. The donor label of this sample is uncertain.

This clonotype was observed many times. CDR3 DNA: TGTGCCATCAGGAAGAGCGGGGTAATCTACAATGAGCAGTTCTTC. Amino acid sequence: CAIRKSGVIYNEQFF. The rearrangement joins TRBV10-3 to TRBJ2-1, with 7 bases fitting TRBD2. After removal of 6 bases from V and 3 bases from J, the junction contained 8 bases not matched to a gene. The CDR3 has 15 amino acids. Germline-derived CDR1 and CDR2 are ENHRY and SYGVKD.

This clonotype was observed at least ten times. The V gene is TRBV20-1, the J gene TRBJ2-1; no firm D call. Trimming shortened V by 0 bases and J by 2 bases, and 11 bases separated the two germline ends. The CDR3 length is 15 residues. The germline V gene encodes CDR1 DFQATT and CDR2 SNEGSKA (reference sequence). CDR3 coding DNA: TGCAGTGCTAGAGACCCCGGATCAGCCTACAATGAGCAGTTCTTC. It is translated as CSARDPGSAYNEQFF.

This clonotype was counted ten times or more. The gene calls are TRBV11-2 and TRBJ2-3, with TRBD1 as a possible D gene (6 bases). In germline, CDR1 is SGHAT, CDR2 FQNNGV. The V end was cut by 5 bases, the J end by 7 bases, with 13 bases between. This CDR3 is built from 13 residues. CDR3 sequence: CASSRNRENTQYF. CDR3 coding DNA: TGTGCCAGCAGCCGGAACAGGGAAAATACGCAGTATTTT.

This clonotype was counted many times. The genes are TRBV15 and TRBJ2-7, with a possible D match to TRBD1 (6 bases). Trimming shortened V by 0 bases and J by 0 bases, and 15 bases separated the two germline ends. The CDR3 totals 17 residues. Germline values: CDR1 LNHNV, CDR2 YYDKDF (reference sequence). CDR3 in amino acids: CATSRDPDRSFSYEQYF. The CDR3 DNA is TGTGCCACCAGCAGAGATCCCGACAGGAGCTTCTCCTACGAGCAGTACTTC.

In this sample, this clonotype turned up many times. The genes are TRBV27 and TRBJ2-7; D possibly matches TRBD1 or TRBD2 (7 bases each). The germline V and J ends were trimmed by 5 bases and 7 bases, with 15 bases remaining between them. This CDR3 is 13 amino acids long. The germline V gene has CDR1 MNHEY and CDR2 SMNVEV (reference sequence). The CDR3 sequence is CASSLGTAGEQYF. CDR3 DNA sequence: TGTGCCAGCAGTCTAGGGACAGCGGGGGAGCAGTACTTC.

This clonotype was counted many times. The CDR3, as DNA: TGCAGTGCTAGAGGGATCGCGGGGTTCGATGAGCAGTTCTTC. Its translation is CSARGIAGFDEQFF. This rearrangement joins TRBV20-1 to TRBJ2-1, with D perhaps TRBD2 (6 bases). V lost 1 base to trimming and J lost 8 bases, with 15 bases between them. Germline V lookup: CDR1 DFQATT, CDR2 SNEGSKA (reference sequence). This CDR3 is 14 amino acids long.

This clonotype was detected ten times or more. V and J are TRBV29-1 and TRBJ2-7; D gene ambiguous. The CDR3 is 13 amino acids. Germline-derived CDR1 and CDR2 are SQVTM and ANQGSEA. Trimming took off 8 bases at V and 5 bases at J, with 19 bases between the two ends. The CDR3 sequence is CSFKAGPGDEQYF. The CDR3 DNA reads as TGCAGCTTTAAGGCAGGCCCTGGAGACGAGCAGTACTTC.

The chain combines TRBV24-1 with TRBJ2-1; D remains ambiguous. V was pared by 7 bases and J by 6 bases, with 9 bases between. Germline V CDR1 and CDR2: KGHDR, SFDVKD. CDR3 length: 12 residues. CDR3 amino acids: CATREVANEQFF. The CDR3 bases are TGTGCCACCAGGGAAGTTGCCAATGAGCAGTTCTTC.

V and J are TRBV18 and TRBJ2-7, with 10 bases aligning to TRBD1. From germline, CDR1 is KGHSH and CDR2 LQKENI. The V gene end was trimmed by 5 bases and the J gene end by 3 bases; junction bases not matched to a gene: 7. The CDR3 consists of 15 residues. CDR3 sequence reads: CASSDRDRGFYEQYF. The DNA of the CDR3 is TGTGCCAGCTCAGACCGGGACAGGGGCTTCTACGAGCAGTACTTC.

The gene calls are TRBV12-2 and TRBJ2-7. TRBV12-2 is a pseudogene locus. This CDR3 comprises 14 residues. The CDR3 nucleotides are TGTGCAAGTCGCTTAGCGTGGAGTTCCTACGAGCAGTACTTC. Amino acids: CASRLAWSSYEQYF.

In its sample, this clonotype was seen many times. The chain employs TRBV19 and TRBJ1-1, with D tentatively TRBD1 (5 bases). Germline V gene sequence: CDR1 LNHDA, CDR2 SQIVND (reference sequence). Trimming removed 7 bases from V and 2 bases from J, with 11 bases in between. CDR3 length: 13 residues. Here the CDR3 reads CASKPGLNTEAFF. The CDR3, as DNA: TGTGCCAGTAAACCAGGGCTTAACACTGAAGCTTTCTTT. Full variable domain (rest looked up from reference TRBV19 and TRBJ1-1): DGGITQSPKYLFRKEGQNVTLSCEQNLNHDAMYWYRQDPGQGLRLIYYSQIVNDFQKGDIAEGYSVSREKKESFPLTVTSAQKNPTAFYLCASKPGLNTEAFFGQGTRLTVV.

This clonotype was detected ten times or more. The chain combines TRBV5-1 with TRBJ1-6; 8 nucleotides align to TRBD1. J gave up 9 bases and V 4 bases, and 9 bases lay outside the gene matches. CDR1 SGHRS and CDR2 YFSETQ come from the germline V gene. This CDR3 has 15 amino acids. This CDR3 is CASSMETGATSPLHF. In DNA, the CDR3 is TGCGCCAGCAGCATGGAGACAGGGGCCACTTCACCCCTCCACTTT.

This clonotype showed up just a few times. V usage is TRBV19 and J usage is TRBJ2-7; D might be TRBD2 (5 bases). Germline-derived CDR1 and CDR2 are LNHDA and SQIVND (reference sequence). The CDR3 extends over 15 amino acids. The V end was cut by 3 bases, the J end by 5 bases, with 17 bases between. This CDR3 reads CASSISHRSRDEQYF. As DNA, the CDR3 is TGTGCCAGTAGTATCTCTCACCGTTCGAGGGACGAGCAGTACTTC.

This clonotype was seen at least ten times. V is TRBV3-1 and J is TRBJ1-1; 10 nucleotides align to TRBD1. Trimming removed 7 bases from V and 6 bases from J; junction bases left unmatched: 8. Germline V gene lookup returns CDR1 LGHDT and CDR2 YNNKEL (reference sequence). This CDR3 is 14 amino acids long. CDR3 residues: CASTPRDRGSEAFF. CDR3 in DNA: TGTGCCAGCACCCCCCGGGACAGGGGATCTGAAGCTTTCTTT.

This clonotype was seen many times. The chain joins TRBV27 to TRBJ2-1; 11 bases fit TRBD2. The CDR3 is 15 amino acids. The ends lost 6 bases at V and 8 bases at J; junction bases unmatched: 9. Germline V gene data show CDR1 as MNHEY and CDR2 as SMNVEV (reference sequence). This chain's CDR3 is CASRLSGGALDEQFF. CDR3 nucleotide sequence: TGTGCCAGCAGACTTAGCGGGGGGGCCCTCGATGAGCAGTTCTTC.

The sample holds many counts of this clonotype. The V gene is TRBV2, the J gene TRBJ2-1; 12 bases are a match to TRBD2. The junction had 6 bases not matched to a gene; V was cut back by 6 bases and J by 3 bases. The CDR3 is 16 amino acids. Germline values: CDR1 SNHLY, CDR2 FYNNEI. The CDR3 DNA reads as TGTGCCAGCAGCACTAGCGGGGGGCTCGACTACAATGAGCAGTTCTTC. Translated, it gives CASSTSGGLDYNEQFF. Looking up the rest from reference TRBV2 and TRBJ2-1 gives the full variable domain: EPEVTQTPSHQVTQMGQEVILRCVPISNHLYFYWYRQILGQKVEFLVSFYNNEISEKSEIFDDQFSVERPDGSNFTLKIRSTKLEDSAMYFCASSTSGGLDYNEQFFGPGTRLTVL.

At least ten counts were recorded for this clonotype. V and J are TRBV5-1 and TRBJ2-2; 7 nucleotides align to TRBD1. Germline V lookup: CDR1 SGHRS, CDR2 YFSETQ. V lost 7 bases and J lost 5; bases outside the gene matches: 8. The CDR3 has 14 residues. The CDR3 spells CASETGKETGELFF. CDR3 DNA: TGCGCCAGCGAGACAGGGAAGGAAACCGGGGAGCTGTTTTTT. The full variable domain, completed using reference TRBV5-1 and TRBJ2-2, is KAGVTQTPRYLIKTRGQQVTLSCSPISGHRSVSWYQQTPGQGLQFLFEYFSETQRNKGNFPGRFSGRQFSNSRSEMNVSTLELGDSALYLCASETGKETGELFFGEGSRLTVL.

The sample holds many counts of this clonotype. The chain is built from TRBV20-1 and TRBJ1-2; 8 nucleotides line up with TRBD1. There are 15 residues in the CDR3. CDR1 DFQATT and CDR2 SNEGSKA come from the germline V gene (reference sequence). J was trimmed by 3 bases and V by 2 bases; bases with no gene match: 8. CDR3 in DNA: TGCAGTGCTAGACAGGGGGCGGGAGCCTACTATGGCTACACCTTC. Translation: CSARQGAGAYYGYTF.

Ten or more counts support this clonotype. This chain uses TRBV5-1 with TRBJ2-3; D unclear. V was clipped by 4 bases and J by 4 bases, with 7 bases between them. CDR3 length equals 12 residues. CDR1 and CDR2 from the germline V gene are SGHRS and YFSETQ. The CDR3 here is CASSREADTQYF. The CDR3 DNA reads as TGCGCCAGCAGCCGTGAGGCAGATACGCAGTATTTT.

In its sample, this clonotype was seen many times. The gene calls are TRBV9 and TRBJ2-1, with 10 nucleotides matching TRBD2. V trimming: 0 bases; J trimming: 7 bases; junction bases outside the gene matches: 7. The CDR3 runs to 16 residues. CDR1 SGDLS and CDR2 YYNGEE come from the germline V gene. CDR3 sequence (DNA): TGTGCCAGCAGCGTAGATGCTAGCGGGGGTGCAAATGAGCAGTTCTTC. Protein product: CASSVDASGGANEQFF. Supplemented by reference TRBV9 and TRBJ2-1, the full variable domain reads DSGVTQTPKHLITATGQRVTLRCSPRSGDLSVYWYQQSLDQGLQFLIQYYNGEERAKGNILERFSAQQFPDLHSELNLSSLELGDSALYFCASSVDASGGANEQFFGPGTRLTVL.

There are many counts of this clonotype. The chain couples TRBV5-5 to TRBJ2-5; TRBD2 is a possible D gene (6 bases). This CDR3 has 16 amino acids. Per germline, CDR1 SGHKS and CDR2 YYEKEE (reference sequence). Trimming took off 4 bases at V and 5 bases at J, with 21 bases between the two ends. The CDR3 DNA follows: TGTGCCAGCAGCCCGGGAGCGTCCGTTCAACTCGAGACCCAGTACTTC. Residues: CASSPGASVQLETQYF.

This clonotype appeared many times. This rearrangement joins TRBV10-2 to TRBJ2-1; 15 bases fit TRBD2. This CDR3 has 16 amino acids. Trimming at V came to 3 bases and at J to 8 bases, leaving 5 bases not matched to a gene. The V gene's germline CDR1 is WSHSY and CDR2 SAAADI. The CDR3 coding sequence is TGCGCCAGCAGTGAAGGACTAGCGGGGGGGCAAGATGAGCAGTTCTTC. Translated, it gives CASSEGLAGGQDEQFF.